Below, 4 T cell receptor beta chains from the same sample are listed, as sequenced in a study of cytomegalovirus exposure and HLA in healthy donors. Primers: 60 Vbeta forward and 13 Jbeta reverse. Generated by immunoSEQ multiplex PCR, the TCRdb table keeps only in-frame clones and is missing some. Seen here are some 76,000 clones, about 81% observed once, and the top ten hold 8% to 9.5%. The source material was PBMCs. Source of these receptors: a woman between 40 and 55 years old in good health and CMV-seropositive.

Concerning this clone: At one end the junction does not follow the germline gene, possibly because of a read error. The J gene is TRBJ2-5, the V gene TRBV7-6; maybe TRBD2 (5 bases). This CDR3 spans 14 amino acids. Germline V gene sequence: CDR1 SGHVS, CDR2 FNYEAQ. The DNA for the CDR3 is TGTGCCAGCAGCTTAGCCTATGAGGGAATTAATTGGGACTTC. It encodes CASSLAYEGINWDF.

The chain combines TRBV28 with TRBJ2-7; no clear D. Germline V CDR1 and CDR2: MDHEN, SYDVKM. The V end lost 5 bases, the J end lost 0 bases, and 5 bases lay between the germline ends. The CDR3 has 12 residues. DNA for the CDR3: TGTGCCAGCAGTCCCAGCTCCTACGAGCAGTACTTC. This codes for CASSPSSYEQYF.

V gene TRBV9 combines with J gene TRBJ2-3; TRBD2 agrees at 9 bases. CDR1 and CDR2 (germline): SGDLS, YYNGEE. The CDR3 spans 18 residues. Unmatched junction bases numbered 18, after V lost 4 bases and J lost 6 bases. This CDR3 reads CASSPWVDSGGLMDTQYF. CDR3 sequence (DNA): TGTGCCAGCAGCCCCTGGGTTGATAGCGGGGGCCTAATGGATACGCAGTATTTT.

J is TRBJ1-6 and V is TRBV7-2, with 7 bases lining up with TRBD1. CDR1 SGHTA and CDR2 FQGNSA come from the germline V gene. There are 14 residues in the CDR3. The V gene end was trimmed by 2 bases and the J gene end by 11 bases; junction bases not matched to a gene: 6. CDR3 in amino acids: CASSLRQGSAPLHF. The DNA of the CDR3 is TGTGCCAGCAGCTTACGACAGGGCAGTGCACCCCTCCACTTT.